The 10 T cell receptor beta chains given below trace back to one sample, sequenced in a study of T-cell memory formation after mild COVID-19. TCRdb re-called the 5' RACE reads with MiXCR, one entry per CDR3 protein. This sample has around 340,000 distinct CDR3 sequences, with 14% found just once. The sequenced material came from PBMCs or a T cell subset sorted from them (not recorded which). These receptors were obtained from a man in his late teens or twenties who had mild COVID-19 (a few samples of this study predate the infection). Cell type and time point are not known.

The chain joins TRBV20-1 to TRBJ1-1; maybe TRBD1 (5 bases). With 3 bases removed from V and 5 bases from J, the gap between germline ends came to 13 bases. The CDR3 extends over 13 amino acids. From germline, CDR1 is DFQATT and CDR2 SNEGSKA (reference sequence). Here the CDR3 reads CSARGYRFTEAFF. CDR3 sequence (DNA): TGCAGTGCTAGGGGATACAGGTTTACTGAAGCTTTCTTT.

This sequence joins TRBV29-1 and TRBJ1-3, with D unresolved. Germline values: CDR1 SQVTM, CDR2 ANQGSEA. The CDR3 loop spans 13 amino acids. Trimming took off 7 bases at V and 2 bases at J, with 12 bases between the two ends. The CDR3 region is CSEPRGTGNTIYF. CDR3 nucleotides: TGCAGCGAGCCTCGGGGTACTGGAAACACCATATATTTT.

The chain employs TRBV10-3 and TRBJ1-5; 11 bases map to TRBD1. This CDR3 spans 16 amino acids. With V trimmed by 1 base and J by 6 bases, 5 bases remained unmatched. Per the germline V gene, CDR1 is ENHRY and CDR2 is SYGVKD. The CDR3 reads CAISEWGQGESQPQHF. CDR3 DNA sequence: TGTGCCATCAGTGAGTGGGGACAGGGGGAGAGTCAGCCCCAGCATTTT.

This clonotype has only a few counts. The V gene is TRBV6-5, the J gene TRBJ1-1, with D tentatively TRBD1 (5 bases). Germline loops: CDR1 MNHEY, CDR2 SVGAGI. This CDR3 comprises 14 residues. Trimming pared 4 bases from V and 0 bases from J, leaving 9 bases between. CDR3: CASSSGTMNTEAFF. DNA for the CDR3: TGTGCCAGCAGTTCGGGGACTATGAACACTGAAGCTTTCTTT.

The rearrangement uses TRBV6-5 and TRBJ2-3, with D possibly matching TRBD2 (7 bases). Trimming pared 2 bases from V and 5 bases from J, leaving 17 bases between. CDR1 is MNHEY and CDR2 is SVGAGI in the germline V gene. The CDR3 has 16 residues. CDR3 amino acids: CASSYAAGANLDTQYF. The CDR3 region has the DNA TGTGCCAGCAGTTACGCGGCGGGGGCGAACTTAGATACGCAGTATTTT.

The chain uses TRBV10-3 and TRBJ2-5, with 8 bases lining up with TRBD1. This CDR3 has 16 residues. The ends lost 0 bases at V and 0 bases at J; junction bases unmatched: 3. CDR1 is ENHRY and CDR2 is SYGVKD in the germline V gene. CDR3 DNA sequence: TGTGCCATCAGTGAGTCGACAGGGGTTTACCAAGAGACCCAGTACTTC. Translation: CAISESTGVYQETQYF.

The chain carries TRBV11-3 and TRBJ2-1; D gene unclear. V dropped 1 base and J dropped 5 bases, with 6 bases sitting between them. CDR1 is SGHNT, CDR2 YENEEA, per germline. The CDR3 covers 13 residues. CDR3 sequence: CASSLGNNNEQFF. The CDR3 DNA is TGTGCCAGCAGCTTAGGGAACAACAATGAGCAGTTCTTC.

This clonotype came up many times. The chain recombines TRBV6-5 with TRBJ2-2, with D maybe TRBD2 (6 bases). Germline V CDR1 and CDR2: MNHEY, SVGAGI. The V end was cut by 5 bases, the J end by 1 base, with 17 bases between. This CDR3 comprises 17 residues. The CDR3, as DNA: TGTGCCAGCAGTCCTGGGTCCGGGAGACGGAACACCGGGGAGCTGTTTTTT. Amino acids: CASSPGSGRRNTGELFF.

This clonotype was seen a few times. This sequence joins TRBV5-6 and TRBJ2-4; D is possibly TRBD1 or TRBD2 (5 bases each). The CDR3 has 13 residues. With 5 bases removed from V and 5 bases from J, the gap between germline ends came to 11 bases. Germline loops: CDR1 SGHDT, CDR2 YYEEEE. CDR3 nucleotide sequence: TGTGCCAGCAGTTACAGAGGGGAAAACATTCAGTACTTC. Residues: CASSYRGENIQYF. Full variable domain (rest looked up from reference TRBV5-6 and TRBJ2-4): DAGVTQSPTHLIKTRGQQVTLRCSPKSGHDTVSWYQQALGQGPQFIFQYYEEEERQRGNFPDRFSGHQFPNYSSELNVNALLLGDSALYLCASSYRGENIQYFGAGTRLSVL.

CDR3 sequence reads: CASSFVQTNEKLFF. The CDR3 nucleotides are TGTGCCAGCAGCTTTGTACAAACTAATGAAAAACTGTTTTTT. The rearrangement joins TRBV11-2 to TRBJ1-4, with D unresolved. Germline loops: CDR1 SGHAT, CDR2 FQNNGV. The CDR3 is made up of 14 amino acids. Between the trimmed V and J ends, which lost 3 bases and 1 base, there was a span of 6 bases.